A selection of T cell receptor beta chains follows, all from one sample in a study of cytomegalovirus exposure and HLA in healthy donors. Measured with immunoSEQ multiplex PCR; TCRdb has only the in-frame clones, and not every one. The table shows over 250,000 clones, with just over 85% occurring only once. The sample consisted of PBMCs. The receptors derive from a woman between 18 and 29 years old in good health and CMV-seronegative. Both conserved end residues are part of each CDR3. A D gene is named only where the DNA matches it firmly. Size tells how often a clone was seen (once, few, many) or the class of an expanded clone, and some rows leave it out.

j_gene: TRBJ1-4
len: 14
d_gene: -
abundance: -
v_gene: TRBV18
CDR3aa: CASSPGSRAEKLFF
CDR3nt: TGTGCCAGCTCACCAGGGTCGCGGGCTGAAAAACTGTTTTTT

j_gene: TRBJ1-1
len: 15
d_gene: -
abundance: -
v_gene: TRBV4-1
CDR3aa: CASSQSGAGNTEAFF
CDR3nt: TGCGCCAGCAGCCAGTCAGGGGCAGGGAACACTGAAGCTTTCTTT

j_gene: TRBJ1-2
len: 17
d_gene: TRBD1
abundance: -
v_gene: TRBV10-3
CDR3aa: CAISVLTGTGINYGYTF
CDR3nt: TGTGCCATCAGTGTATTAACCGGGACAGGGATTAACTATGGCTACACCTTC

j_gene: TRBJ2-3
len: 14
d_gene: -
abundance: -
v_gene: TRBV18
CDR3aa: CASSPPGVPDTQYF
CDR3nt: TGTGCCAGCTCACCACCGGGCGTCCCAGATACGCAGTATTTT

j_gene: TRBJ2-7
len: 15
d_gene: TRBD2
abundance: -
v_gene: TRBV11-2
CDR3aa: CASSHHTGRAREQYF
CDR3nt: TGTGCCAGCAGCCACCACACCGGGAGGGCCCGAGAGCAGTACTTC

j_gene: TRBJ2-7
len: 13
d_gene: TRBD2
abundance: -
v_gene: TRBV7-9
CDR3aa: CASSLSGSYEQYF
CDR3nt: TGTGCCAGCAGCCTTAGCGGGAGTTACGAGCAGTACTTC

j_gene: TRBJ1-1
len: 14
d_gene: -
abundance: -
v_gene: TRBV5-1
CDR3aa: CASSFSGTSTEAFF
CDR3nt: TGCGCCAGCAGTTTTAGTGGGACATCCACTGAAGCTTTCTTT

j_gene: TRBJ2-6
len: 17
d_gene: -
abundance: -
v_gene: TRBV23-1
CDR3aa: CASSQSNSPGGANVLTF
CDR3nt: TGCGCCAGCAGTCAATCGAACTCACCGGGTGGGGCCAACGTCCTGACTTTC

j_gene: TRBJ2-6
len: 16
d_gene: TRBD1
abundance: once
v_gene: TRBV25-1
CDR3aa: CASSGYRGSGANVLTF
CDR3nt: TGTGCCAGCAGTGGCTACAGGGGGAGTGGGGCCAACGTCCTGACTTTC

j_gene: TRBJ2-6
len: 16
d_gene: TRBD1
abundance: -
v_gene: TRBV28
CDR3aa: CASRARDSSGANVLTF
CDR3nt: TGTGCCAGCAGGGCCAGGGACAGCTCTGGGGCCAACGTCCTGACTTTC

j_gene: TRBJ1-2
len: 13
d_gene: TRBD1
abundance: -
v_gene: TRBV6-5
CDR3aa: CASSRRDSHGYTF
CDR3nt: TGTGCCAGCAGTCGCCGGGACAGCCATGGCTACACCTTC

j_gene: TRBJ1-1
len: 16
d_gene: -
abundance: -
v_gene: TRBV14
CDR3aa: CASSPWGEILNTEAFF
CDR3nt: TGTGCCAGCAGCCCATGGGGGGAGATTTTGAACACTGAAGCTTTCTTT

j_gene: TRBJ1-4
len: 15
d_gene: TRBD1
abundance: -
v_gene: TRBV7-8
CDR3aa: CASSLVGTGGGKLFF
CDR3nt: TGTGCCAGCAGCTTAGTCGGGACAGGGGGCGGGAAACTGTTTTTT

j_gene: TRBJ2-1
len: 15
d_gene: TRBD1
abundance: -
v_gene: TRBV11-1
CDR3aa: CASSSGDRIVYEQFF
CDR3nt: TGTGCCAGCAGCTCAGGGGACAGAATTGTCTATGAGCAGTTCTTC

j_gene: TRBJ1-3
len: 15
d_gene: TRBD1
abundance: -
v_gene: TRBV7-8
CDR3aa: CASSSGQGVGDTIYF
CDR3nt: TGTGCCAGCAGCTCAGGACAGGGCGTGGGAGACACCATATATTTT

j_gene: TRBJ2-7
len: 15
d_gene: TRBD2
abundance: -
v_gene: TRBV19
CDR3aa: CASSRTSGGFHEQYF
CDR3nt: TGTGCCAGTAGCAGGACTAGCGGGGGATTCCACGAGCAGTACTTC

j_gene: TRBJ2-3
len: 14
d_gene: TRBD1
abundance: -
v_gene: TRBV4-3
CDR3aa: CASSQDRGLYTQYF
CDR3nt: TGCGCCAGCAGCCAGGACAGGGGATTATATACGCAGTATTTT

j_gene: TRBJ2-7
len: 14
d_gene: TRBD1
abundance: -
v_gene: TRBV13
CDR3aa: CASSSRTGVNEQYF
CDR3nt: TGTGCCAGCAGCTCCCGGACAGGGGTCAACGAGCAGTACTTC

j_gene: TRBJ2-2
len: 24
d_gene: TRBD2
abundance: -
v_gene: TRBV2
CDR3aa: CATGRAGYLRLAGGPISNTGELFF
CDR3nt: TGTGCCACCGGCCGAGCCGGGTACCTAAGACTAGCGGGAGGGCCTATTTCTAACACCGGGGAGCTGTTTTTT

j_gene: TRBJ1-1
len: 18
d_gene: -
abundance: -
v_gene: TRBV2
CDR3aa: CASSEAPYSWAGNTEAFF
CDR3nt: TGTGCCAGCAGTGAAGCCCCTTACTCCTGGGCGGGGAACACTGAAGCTTTCTTT

j_gene: TRBJ2-7
len: 12
d_gene: -
abundance: once
v_gene: TRBV6-1
CDR3aa: CASKVTYYEQYF
CDR3nt: TGTGCCAGCAAAGTCACCTACTACGAGCAGTACTTC

j_gene: TRBJ1-1
len: 12
d_gene: -
abundance: -
v_gene: TRBV4-1
CDR3aa: CASSQDQSEAFF
CDR3nt: TGCGCCAGCAGCCAAGATCAGTCTGAAGCTTTCTTT

j_gene: TRBJ1-3
len: 18
d_gene: TRBD1
abundance: -
v_gene: TRBV30
CDR3aa: CAWSPLPGQGLLGNTIYF
CDR3nt: TGTGCCTGGAGTCCCTTACCGGGACAGGGACTTCTGGGAAACACCATATATTTT

j_gene: TRBJ1-5
len: 20
d_gene: -
abundance: -
v_gene: TRBV6-1
CDR3aa: CASSVRRDKGGQYSNQPQHF
CDR3nt: TGTGCCAGCAGTGTCCGAAGGGATAAGGGAGGCCAATATAGCAATCAGCCCCAGCATTTT

j_gene: TRBJ2-5
len: 18
d_gene: TRBD2
abundance: -
v_gene: TRBV27
CDR3aa: CASSFVRVAGGSQETQYF
CDR3nt: TGTGCCAGCAGTTTTGTTCGGGTAGCGGGGGGTTCCCAAGAGACCCAGTACTTC

j_gene: TRBJ2-7
len: 13
d_gene: -
abundance: -
v_gene: TRBV5-6
CDR3aa: CASSFFLRDEQYF
CDR3nt: TGTGCCAGCAGCTTTTTTCTCCGGGACGAGCAGTACTTC

j_gene: TRBJ2-7
len: 12
d_gene: -
abundance: -
v_gene: TRBV27
CDR3aa: CASSSVLYEQYF
CDR3nt: TGTGCCAGCAGTTCAGTTCTCTACGAGCAGTACTTC

j_gene: TRBJ1-4
len: 13
d_gene: TRBD1
abundance: once
v_gene: TRBV25-1
CDR3aa: CASSDSGTGRLFF
CDR3nt: TGTGCCAGCAGTGACTCCGGGACAGGGAGACTGTTTTTT

j_gene: TRBJ2-7
len: 16
d_gene: -
abundance: once
v_gene: TRBV15
CDR3aa: CATSRDPGRTSYEQYF
CDR3nt: TGTGCCACCAGCAGAGATCCAGGGCGAACCTCCTACGAGCAGTACTTC

j_gene: TRBJ1-2
len: 14
d_gene: -
abundance: once
v_gene: TRBV28
CDR3aa: CASSLPIRSYGYTF
CDR3nt: TGTGCCAGCAGTTTACCCATAAGGAGCTATGGCTACACCTTC

j_gene: TRBJ2-2
len: 14
d_gene: TRBD1
abundance: -
v_gene: TRBV6-5
CDR3aa: CASSYGQGDGELFF
CDR3nt: TGTGCCAGCAGTTACGGACAGGGTGACGGGGAGCTGTTTTTT

j_gene: TRBJ2-1
len: 20
d_gene: TRBD2
abundance: -
v_gene: TRBV11-3
CDR3aa: CASSSTSPVSGRVVNNEQFF
CDR3nt: TGTGCCAGCAGCTCCACATCCCCTGTTAGCGGGAGGGTGGTCAACAATGAGCAGTTCTTC

j_gene: TRBJ1-5
len: 15
d_gene: -
abundance: -
v_gene: TRBV6-1
CDR3aa: CASSELTDSNQPQHF
CDR3nt: TGTGCCAGCAGTGAATTGACAGATAGCAATCAGCCCCAGCATTTT

j_gene: TRBJ2-7
len: 13
d_gene: -
abundance: -
v_gene: TRBV6-1
CDR3aa: CASSGARYYEQYF
CDR3nt: TGTGCCAGCAGTGGGGCACGATACTACGAGCAGTACTTC

j_gene: TRBJ2-1
len: 15
d_gene: TRBD1
abundance: -
v_gene: TRBV9
CDR3aa: CASSPDRNFYNEQFF
CDR3nt: TGTGCCAGCAGTCCGGACAGGAATTTCTACAATGAGCAGTTCTTC

j_gene: TRBJ2-7
len: 15
d_gene: -
abundance: -
v_gene: TRBV5-4
CDR3aa: CASSLWTGISYEQYF
CDR3nt: TGTGCCAGCAGCCTGTGGACGGGGATATCCTACGAGCAGTACTTC

j_gene: TRBJ2-3
len: 13
d_gene: -
abundance: -
v_gene: TRBV7-3
CDR3aa: CASSRTGPDTQYF
CDR3nt: TGTGCCAGCAGCCGCACAGGGCCAGATACGCAGTATTTT

j_gene: TRBJ1-1
len: 14
d_gene: -
abundance: -
v_gene: TRBV28
CDR3aa: CASSRGDMNTEAFF
CDR3nt: TGTGCCAGCAGTAGAGGGGACATGAACACTGAAGCTTTCTTT

j_gene: TRBJ2-2
len: 15
d_gene: TRBD1
abundance: -
v_gene: TRBV7-8
CDR3aa: CASILGQGAHGELFF
CDR3nt: TGTGCCAGCATCCTGGGACAGGGGGCCCACGGGGAGCTGTTTTTT

j_gene: TRBJ2-7
len: 14
d_gene: -
abundance: -
v_gene: TRBV27
CDR3aa: CASSGAPFSYEQYF
CDR3nt: TGTGCCAGCTCTGGGGCCCCATTCTCCTACGAGCAGTACTTC

j_gene: TRBJ2-7
len: 13
d_gene: -
abundance: -
v_gene: TRBV5-6
CDR3aa: CASSLGRSYEQYF
CDR3nt: TGTGCCAGCAGCTTGGGGCGGTCCTACGAGCAGTACTTC

j_gene: TRBJ2-3
len: 14
d_gene: -
abundance: -
v_gene: TRBV9
CDR3aa: CASSVVFGTDTQYF
CDR3nt: TGTGCCAGCAGCGTAGTCTTCGGGACAGATACGCAGTATTTT

j_gene: TRBJ1-1
len: 14
d_gene: -
abundance: -
v_gene: TRBV6-6
CDR3aa: CASNEQGMETEAFF
CDR3nt: TGTGCCAGCAACGAACAGGGTATGGAGACTGAAGCTTTCTTT

j_gene: TRBJ2-7
len: 12
d_gene: -
abundance: -
v_gene: TRBV28
CDR3aa: CASSLYSYEQYF
CDR3nt: TGTGCCAGCAGTTTATACAGCTACGAGCAGTACTTC

j_gene: TRBJ1-2
len: 12
d_gene: -
abundance: -
v_gene: TRBV6-5
CDR3aa: CASSGTEKGYTF
CDR3nt: TGTGCCAGCAGTGGAACAGAGAAGGGCTACACCTTC

j_gene: TRBJ1-2
len: 15
d_gene: TRBD1
abundance: once
v_gene: TRBV13
CDR3aa: CASSLGGQGNYGYTF
CDR3nt: TGTGCCAGCAGCTTAGGGGGACAGGGGAACTATGGCTACACCTTC

j_gene: TRBJ2-3
len: 15
d_gene: -
abundance: -
v_gene: TRBV7-8
CDR3aa: CASSLLSGVGDTQYF
CDR3nt: TGTGCCAGCAGCTTATTATCCGGGGTAGGCGATACGCAGTATTTT

j_gene: TRBJ2-7
len: 14
d_gene: TRBD2
abundance: -
v_gene: TRBV5-4
CDR3aa: CASSSPTSGGEQYF
CDR3nt: TGTGCCAGCAGCTCACCGACTAGCGGGGGCGAGCAGTACTTC

j_gene: TRBJ1-2
len: 16
d_gene: -
abundance: -
v_gene: TRBV25-1
CDR3aa: CASSFLDGQRRSGYTF
CDR3nt: TGTGCCAGCAGCTTCCTAGACGGTCAGCGGCGGAGTGGCTACACCTTC

j_gene: TRBJ2-7
len: 13
d_gene: -
abundance: -
v_gene: TRBV29-1
CDR3aa: CSVEKSGTYEQYF
CDR3nt: TGCAGCGTTGAGAAATCAGGGACCTACGAGCAGTACTTC

j_gene: TRBJ1-6
len: 16
d_gene: TRBD1
abundance: -
v_gene: TRBV27
CDR3aa: CASSLVQGAYNSPLHF
CDR3nt: TGTGCCAGCAGTTTAGTTCAGGGGGCCTATAATTCACCCCTCCACTTT

j_gene: TRBJ1-2
len: 17
d_gene: -
abundance: once
v_gene: TRBV4-3
CDR3aa: CASSQDITLQENYGYTF
CDR3nt: TGCGCCAGCAGCCAAGACATAACACTTCAGGAAAACTATGGCTACACCTTC

j_gene: TRBJ1-4
len: 14
d_gene: TRBD1
abundance: -
v_gene: TRBV5-1
CDR3aa: CASSQRTGGEKLFF
CDR3nt: TGCGCCAGCAGCCAACGGACAGGGGGTGAAAAACTGTTTTTT

j_gene: TRBJ2-6
len: 16
d_gene: -
abundance: -
v_gene: TRBV5-1
CDR3aa: CASSLVLRERANVLTF
CDR3nt: TGCGCCAGCAGCTTGGTACTCCGGGAAAGGGCCAACGTCCTGACTTTC

j_gene: TRBJ1-2
len: 13
d_gene: -
abundance: -
v_gene: TRBV6-5
CDR3aa: CASSPGGYYGYTF
CDR3nt: TGTGCCAGCAGCCCCGGGGGATACTATGGCTACACCTTC

j_gene: TRBJ2-7
len: 15
d_gene: -
abundance: -
v_gene: TRBV9
CDR3aa: CASSAEDSGLYEQYF
CDR3nt: TGTGCCAGCAGCGCGGAGGATTCCGGCCTCTACGAGCAGTACTTC

j_gene: TRBJ2-2
len: 15
d_gene: -
abundance: -
v_gene: TRBV5-4
CDR3aa: CASSLVAGDTGELFF
CDR3nt: TGTGCCAGCAGCTTGGTGGCAGGGGACACCGGGGAGCTGTTTTTT

j_gene: TRBJ1-1
len: 14
d_gene: -
abundance: -
v_gene: TRBV19
CDR3aa: CASSIGLTGTEAFF
CDR3nt: TGTGCCAGTAGTATCGGACTGACCGGCACTGAAGCTTTCTTT

j_gene: TRBJ1-5
len: 14
d_gene: -
abundance: -
v_gene: TRBV6-5
CDR3aa: CASTPPGGNQPQHF
CDR3nt: TGTGCCAGCACCCCCCCCGGGGGCAATCAGCCCCAGCATTTT